This entry lists 16 T cell receptor beta chains sequenced from one sample in a study of regulatory T cells in long-lasting Graves disease. Time point in this sample: newly diagnosed GD, antithyroid drugs for less than 3 months. With RNA extracted from PBMCs as input, the TCR library was made. Sequencing libraries for TCR beta were prepared with iRepertoire HTBI primers and Arm-PCR of CDR3 regions. TCRdb reprocessed the multiplex PCR reads with MiXCR, giving one entry per CDR3 protein. The table lists around 320,000 distinct CDR3 sequences, approximately 15% of them singletons. These data also formed part of another study, on T cells in Graves' hyperthyroidism and ophthalmopathy.

This specimen was peripheral blood mononuclear cells (PBMCs), taken at new diagnosis, from a patient treated with antithyroid drugs. Receptor source: a man aged 35-49 years with Graves disease.

CDR3 coding DNA: TGTGCCAGCAGCATGGACTACGGCCCTTACAATGAGCAGTTCTTC. Its protein product is CASSMDYGPYNEQFF. This chain joins TRBV7-2 and TRBJ2-1, with D possibly TRBD2 on 6 matching bases. CDR3 size: 15 residues. The V end lost 5 bases, the J end lost 4 bases, and 15 bases lay between the germline ends. The germline CDR1 and CDR2 sequences are SGHTA and FQGNSA.

This chain connects TRBV15 to TRBJ2-5; 9 bases agree with TRBD2. The V segment lost 0 bases and the J segment 1 base; nucleotides outside the gene matches: 9. This CDR3 spans 18 amino acids. CDR1 LNHNV and CDR2 YYDKDF come from the germline V gene (reference sequence). In DNA form, the CDR3 reads TGTGCCACCAGCAGAGATGGCGGCCTAGCGGGACTCCAAGAGACCCAGTACTTC. It is translated as CATSRDGGLAGLQETQYF.

This clonotype was seen ten or more times. The rearrangement links TRBV27 to TRBJ1-5; unclear D gene. Trimming left V 8 bases short and J 1 base short, with 12 bases between. The CDR3 is 14 residues long. Per the germline V gene, CDR1 is MNHEY and CDR2 is SMNVEV (reference sequence). CDR3 in amino acids: CASPRPGSNQPQHF. In nucleotides, the CDR3 is TGTGCCAGCCCGCGCCCGGGGAGCAATCAGCCCCAGCATTTT.

This clonotype was found a few times. The chain combines TRBV6-2 or TRBV6-3 with TRBJ1-6; D possibly corresponds to TRBD1 (5 bases). CDR1 and CDR2 (germline): MNHEY, SVGEGT. The CDR3 is made up of 17 amino acids. Trimming removed 1 base at V and 7 bases at J, with 17 bases between. This chain's CDR3 is CASSYLTGTTWNSPLHF. In DNA form, the CDR3 reads TGTGCCAGCAGTTACTTAACCGGGACCACTTGGAATTCACCCCTCCACTTT.

The chain links TRBV27 to TRBJ2-6; possibly TRBD1 for D (5 bases). The CDR3 extends over 15 amino acids. V was clipped by 8 bases and J by 0 bases, with 11 bases between them. The germline gives CDR1 MNHEY, CDR2 SMNVEV (reference sequence). CDR3 sequence (DNA): TGTGCCAGCTGGGGCATCGGCTCTGGGGCCAACGTCCTGACTTTC. Residues: CASWGIGSGANVLTF.

This clonotype was seen at least ten times. CDR3 protein: CASSQALRDRHEQYF. CDR3 nucleotides: TGTGCCAGCAGCCAAGCCCTACGGGACCGCCACGAGCAGTACTTC. V usage is TRBV3-1 and J usage is TRBJ2-7; D is possibly TRBD1 or TRBD2 (5 bases each). The CDR3 consists of 15 residues. V was clipped by 1 base and J by 5 bases, with 15 bases between them. Germline assignment: CDR1 LGHDT and CDR2 YNNKEL (reference sequence).

This clonotype was counted a few times. The V call is TRBV28, the J call TRBJ2-1, with TRBD2 matching over 9 bases. Germline CDR1 is MDHEN and CDR2 is SYDVKM. The CDR3 contains 12 residues. J was trimmed by 7 bases and V by 11 bases; bases with no gene match: 6. CDR3 region: CAGRGGKNEQFF. The CDR3 DNA sequence: TGTGCCGGGCGGGGGGGAAAAAATGAGCAGTTCTTC.

The V gene is TRBV5-1, the J gene TRBJ2-5, with 9 bases fitting TRBD2. V lost 0 bases, J lost 5 bases, and 5 bases stayed unmatched. This CDR3 spans 15 amino acids. Per the germline V gene, CDR1 is SGHRS and CDR2 is YFSETQ. The CDR3 DNA reads TGCGCCAGCAGCTTGGTTGCGGGGGGGCACGAGACCCAGTACTTC. Protein sequence: CASSLVAGGHETQYF.

This clonotype occurred many times. The J gene is TRBJ2-2, the V gene TRBV6-1; no definite D call. Trimming took off 7 bases at V and 4 bases at J, with 10 bases between the two ends. This CDR3 has 13 amino acids. Germline V lookup: CDR1 MNHNS, CDR2 SASEGT. This chain's CDR3 is CASIPRVTGELFF. In nucleotides, the CDR3 is TGTGCCAGCATTCCTAGGGTCACCGGGGAGCTGTTTTTT.

The rearrangement joins TRBV7-6 to TRBJ2-7; D is ambiguous. Germline CDR1 SGHVS, CDR2 FNYEAQ. V was pared by 1 base and J by 2 bases, with 12 bases between. The CDR3 contains 15 residues. Here the CDR3 reads CASSLDSGVTYEQYF. DNA for the CDR3: TGTGCCAGCAGCTTAGATTCTGGAGTCACCTACGAGCAGTACTTC.

This clonotype was detected a few times. This sequence joins TRBV5-4 and TRBJ1-2, with 7 bases fitting TRBD1. V shed 5 bases and J 7 bases; nucleotides not matched to a gene: 11. Per germline, CDR1 SGHNT and CDR2 YYREEE (reference sequence). The CDR3 covers 14 residues. CDR3 sequence: CASRTGAASAGYTF. The DNA for the CDR3 is TGTGCCAGCAGAACAGGGGCCGCCTCTGCTGGCTACACCTTC.

This clonotype was detected ten times or more. The chain uses TRBV7-8 and TRBJ1-2; the D gene is possibly TRBD1 (5 bases). The CDR3 is 14 amino acids. The ends were cut back, 4 bases at V and 2 bases at J, with 11 bases in the middle. Germline V gives CDR1 SGHVS, CDR2 FQNEAQ. The chain's CDR3 is CASSSGTENYGYTF. In nucleotides, the CDR3 is TGTGCCAGCAGCTCCGGGACGGAGAACTATGGCTACACCTTC.

This clonotype was seen many times. The V call is TRBV24-1, the J call TRBJ2-5, with TRBD2 identical over 9 bases. The V and J ends lost 4 bases and 3 bases, in that order; junction bases with no gene match: 5. Looked up from germline, CDR1 is KGHDR and CDR2 is SFDVKD. The CDR3 has 15 residues. CDR3 coding DNA: TGTGCCACCAGTGACGGGGGACTAGCAGAAGAGACCCAGTACTTC. Translated: CATSDGGLAEETQYF.

This clonotype was counted between two and nine times. This chain links TRBV7-2 with TRBJ2-5; D is unclear. Trimming cost V 6 bases and J 5 bases, with 13 bases left between them. CDR1 SGHTA and CDR2 FQGNSA come from the germline V gene. There are 13 residues in the CDR3. CDR3 coding DNA: TGTGCCAGCAGGCGAGGCCCCCGGGAGACCCAGTACTTC. Its translation is CASRRGPRETQYF. Looking up the rest from reference TRBV7-2 and TRBJ2-5 gives the full variable domain: GAGVSQSPSNKVTEKGKDVELRCDPISGHTALYWYRQSLGQGLEFLIYFQGNSAPDKSGLPSDRFSAERTGGSVSTLTIQRTQQEDSAVYLCASRRGPRETQYFGPGTRLLVL.

To note about this clonotype: One base away lies a much larger clone, so this may be a sequencing read error. The chain links TRBV7-9 to TRBJ2-4; the D gene is possibly TRBD2 (5 bases). CDR3 length equals 14 residues. Germline lookup yields CDR1 SEHNR and CDR2 FQNEAQ (reference sequence). The CDR3 sequence: CAGRLSAAKNIQYF. CDR3 DNA sequence: TGTGCCGGCAGACTAAGCGCAGCCAAAAACATTCAGTACTTC. The variable domain in full, completed from reference TRBV7-9 and TRBJ2-4, reads DTGVSQNPRHKITKRGQNVTFRCDPISEHNRLYWYRQTLGQGPEFLTYFQNEAQLEKSRLLSDRFSAERPKGSFSTLEIQRTEQGDSAMYLCAGRLSAAKNIQYFGAGTRLSVL.

This clonotype was seen ten or more times. A much larger clonotype is one base distant, so this may be a read error. The genes are TRBV11-3 and TRBJ2-1, with TRBD2 matching over 11 bases. Per the germline V gene, CDR1 is SGHNT and CDR2 is YENEEA. The CDR3 spans 15 residues. Trimming took 5 bases from V and 4 from J; bases not matched to a gene: 4. The CDR3 sequence: CASSISGGVYNEQFF. CDR3 nucleotide sequence: TGTGCCAGCAGCATTAGCGGGGGGGTATACAATGAGCAGTTCTTC.